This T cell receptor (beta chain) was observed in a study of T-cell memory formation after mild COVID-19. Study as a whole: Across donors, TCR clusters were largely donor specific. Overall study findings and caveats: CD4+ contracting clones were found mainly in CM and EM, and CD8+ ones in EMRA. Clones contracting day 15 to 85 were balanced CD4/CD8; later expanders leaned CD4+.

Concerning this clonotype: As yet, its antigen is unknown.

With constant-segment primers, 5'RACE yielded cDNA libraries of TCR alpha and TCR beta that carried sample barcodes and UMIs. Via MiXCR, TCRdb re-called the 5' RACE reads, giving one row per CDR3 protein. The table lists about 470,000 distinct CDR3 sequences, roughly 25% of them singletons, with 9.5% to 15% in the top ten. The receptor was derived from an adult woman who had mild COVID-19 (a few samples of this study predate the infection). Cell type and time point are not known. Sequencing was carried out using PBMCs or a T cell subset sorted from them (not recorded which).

In DNA form, the CDR3 reads TGTGCCAGCAGCTTAGAGCAGGGAAGCTCCTACGAGCAGTACTTC. Translated: CASSLEQGSSYEQYF. This chain links TRBV11-2 with TRBJ2-7, with D perhaps TRBD1 (5 bases). The CDR3 totals 15 residues. CDR1 is SGHAT and CDR2 is FQNNGV in the germline V gene. Trimming pared 0 bases from V and 0 bases from J, leaving 9 bases between. Filled out from reference TRBV11-2 and TRBJ2-7, the complete variable domain reads EAGVAQSPRYKIIEKRQSVAFWCNPISGHATLYWYQQILGQGPKLLIQFQNNGVVDDSQLPKDRFSAERLKGVDSTLKIQPAKLEDSAVYLCASSLEQGSSYEQYFGPGTRLTVT.